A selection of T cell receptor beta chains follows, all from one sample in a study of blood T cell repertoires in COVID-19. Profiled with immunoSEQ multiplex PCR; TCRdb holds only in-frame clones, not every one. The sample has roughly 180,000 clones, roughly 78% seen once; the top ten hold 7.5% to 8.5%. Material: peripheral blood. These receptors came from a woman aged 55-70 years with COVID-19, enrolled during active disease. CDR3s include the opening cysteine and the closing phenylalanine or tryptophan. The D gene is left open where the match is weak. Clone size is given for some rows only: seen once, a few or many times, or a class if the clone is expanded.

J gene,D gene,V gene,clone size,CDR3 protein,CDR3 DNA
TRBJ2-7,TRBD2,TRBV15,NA,CATSRDLGAGGPPNEQYF,TGTGCCACCAGCAGAGACCTGGGGGCGGGAGGCCCACCAAACGAGCAGTACTTC
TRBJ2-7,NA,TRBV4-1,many,CASSQDAVGVYEQYF,TGCGCCAGCAGCCAAGACGCCGTAGGGGTCTACGAGCAGTACTTC
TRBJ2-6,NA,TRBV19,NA,CASSIPGANVLTF,TGTGCCAGTAGTATTCCGGGGGCCAACGTCCTGACTTTC
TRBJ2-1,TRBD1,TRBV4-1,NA,CASSQERGTDLYNEQFF,TGCGCCAGCAGCCAAGAGAGAGGGACAGACCTCTACAATGAGCAGTTCTTC
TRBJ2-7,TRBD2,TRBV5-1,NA,CASSWTSGSGYEQYF,TGCGCCAGCAGCTGGACTAGCGGGAGTGGGTACGAGCAGTACTTC
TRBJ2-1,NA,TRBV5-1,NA,CASSDSPPYNEQFF,TGCGCCAGCAGTGACAGCCCCCCCTACAATGAGCAGTTCTTC
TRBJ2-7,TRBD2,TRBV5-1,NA,CASSLSTSGKNEQYF,TGCGCCAGCAGCTTGTCAACTAGCGGGAAGAACGAGCAGTACTTC
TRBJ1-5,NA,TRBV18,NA,CASSPPGGPGQPQHF,TGTGCCAGCTCACCTCCGGGGGGGCCGGGTCAGCCCCAGCATTTT
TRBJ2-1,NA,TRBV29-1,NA,CSVVARRQFSYNEQFF,TGCAGCGTTGTCGCGAGGAGACAGTTTTCCTACAATGAGCAGTTCTTC
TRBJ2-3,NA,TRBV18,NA,CASSHGDTQYF,TGTGCCAGCTCACACGGGGATACGCAGTATTTT
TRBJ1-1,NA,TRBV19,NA,CASSIFKEPGLDTEAFF,TGTGCCAGTAGTATATTCAAAGAACCAGGGCTGGACACTGAAGCTTTCTTT
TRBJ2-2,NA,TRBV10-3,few,CAISEPRDVTGELFF,TGTGCCATCAGTGAACCGAGGGATGTGACCGGGGAGCTGTTTTTT
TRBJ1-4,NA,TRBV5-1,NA,CASSLGGPNEKLFF,TGCGCCAGCAGCTTGGGAGGGCCTAATGAAAAACTGTTTTTT
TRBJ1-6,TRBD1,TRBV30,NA,CAWSSGDRDNSPLHF,TGTGCCTGGAGTTCTGGGGACAGGGACAATTCACCCCTCCACTTT
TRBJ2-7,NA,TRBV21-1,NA,CAINSVTGGPWEQYF,TGTGCCATAAACAGTGTGACAGGGGGCCCTTGGGAGCAGTACTTC
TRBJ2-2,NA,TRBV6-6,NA,CASRTRNTGELFF,TGTGCCAGCCGAACCAGAAACACCGGGGAGCTGTTTTTT
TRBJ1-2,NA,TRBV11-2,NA,CASSPRLGGNYGYTF,TGTGCCAGCAGCCCCCGGTTGGGGGGAAACTATGGCTACACCTTC
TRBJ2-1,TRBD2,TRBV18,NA,CASSPQLAGDNEQFF,TGTGCCAGCTCACCACAGCTAGCGGGGGACAATGAGCAGTTCTTC
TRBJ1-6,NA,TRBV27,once,CASSLRREGAPLHF,TGTGCCAGCAGTTTGAGAAGGGAGGGTGCACCCCTCCACTTT
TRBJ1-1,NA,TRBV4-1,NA,CASSQDRQAQNEAFF,TGCGCCAGCAGCCAAGATCGCCAGGCTCAGAATGAAGCTTTCTTT
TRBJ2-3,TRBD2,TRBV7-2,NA,CASSTGTSGRADTQYF,TGTGCCAGCAGCACTGGGACTAGCGGGAGGGCAGATACGCAGTATTTT
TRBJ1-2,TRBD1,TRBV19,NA,CATLPRTGAYTF,TGTGCCACCCTACCCCGGACAGGCGCCTACACCTTC
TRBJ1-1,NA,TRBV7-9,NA,CASSNWGQAQNRTNTEAFF,TGTGCCAGCAGCAATTGGGGGCAGGCACAGAACAGAACGAACACTGAAGCTTTCTTT
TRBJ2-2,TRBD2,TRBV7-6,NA,CASSFGTSGLGGELFF,TGTGCCAGCAGCTTCGGGACTAGCGGTCTAGGAGGGGAGCTGTTTTTT
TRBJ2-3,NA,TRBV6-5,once,CASSYSSSRTDTQYF,TGTGCCAGCAGTTACTCGTCTAGTCGGACAGATACGCAGTATTTT
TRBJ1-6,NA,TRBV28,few,CATRDGVLPLHF,TGTGCCACCCGTGACGGGGTTTTGCCCCTCCACTTT
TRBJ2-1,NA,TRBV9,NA,CASSERTAYNEQFF,TGTGCCAGCAGCGAGAGGACAGCTTACAATGAGCAGTTCTTC
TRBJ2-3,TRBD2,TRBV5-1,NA,CASRPSGGAGDTQYF,TGCGCCAGCAGACCTAGCGGGGGGGCTGGAGATACGCAGTATTTT